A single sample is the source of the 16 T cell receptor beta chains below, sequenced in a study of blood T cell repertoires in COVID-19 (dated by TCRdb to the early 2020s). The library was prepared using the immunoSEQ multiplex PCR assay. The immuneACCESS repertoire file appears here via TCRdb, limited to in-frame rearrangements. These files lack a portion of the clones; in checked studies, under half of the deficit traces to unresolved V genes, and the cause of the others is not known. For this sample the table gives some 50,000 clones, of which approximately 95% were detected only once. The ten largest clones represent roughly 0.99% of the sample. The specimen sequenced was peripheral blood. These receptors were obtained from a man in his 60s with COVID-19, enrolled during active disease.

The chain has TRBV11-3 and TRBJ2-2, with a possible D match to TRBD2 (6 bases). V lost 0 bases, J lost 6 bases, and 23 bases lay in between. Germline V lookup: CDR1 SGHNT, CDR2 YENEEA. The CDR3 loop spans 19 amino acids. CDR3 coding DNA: TGTGCCAGCAGCTTAGAATCGTTTCGGAGGGGCATCGGGCCCGGGGAGCTGTTTTTT. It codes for CASSLESFRRGIGPGELFF.

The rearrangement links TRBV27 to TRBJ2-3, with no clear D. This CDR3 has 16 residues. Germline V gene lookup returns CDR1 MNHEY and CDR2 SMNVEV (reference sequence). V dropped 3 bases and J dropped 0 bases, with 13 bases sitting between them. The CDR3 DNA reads TGTGCCAGCAGTTTTTTCAGATCGACTAGCACAGATACGCAGTATTTT. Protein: CASSFFRSTSTDTQYF.

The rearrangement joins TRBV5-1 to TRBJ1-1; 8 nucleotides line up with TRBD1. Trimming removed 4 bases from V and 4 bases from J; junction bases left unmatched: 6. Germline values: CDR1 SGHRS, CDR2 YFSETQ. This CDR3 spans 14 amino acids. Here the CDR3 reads CASSVTGEGTEAFF. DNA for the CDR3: TGCGCCAGCAGCGTGACAGGGGAGGGCACTGAAGCTTTCTTT.

CDR3: CASSPQGDEQFF. As DNA, the CDR3 is TGTGCCAGCTCACCACAGGGGGATGAGCAGTTCTTC. The V call is TRBV18, the J call TRBJ2-1, with D perhaps TRBD1 (6 bases). Germline V gene data show CDR1 as KGHSH and CDR2 as LQKENI. Deletions cut 1 base from V and 8 bases from J, with 6 bases between. The CDR3 runs 12 residues. Combining the CDR3 with reference TRBV18 and TRBJ2-1 gives the whole variable domain NAGVMQNPRHLVRRRGQEARLRCSPMKGHSHVYWYRQLPEEGLKFMVYLQKENIIDESGMPKERFSAEFPKEGPSILRIQQVVRGDSAAYFCASSPQGDEQFFGPGTRLTVL.

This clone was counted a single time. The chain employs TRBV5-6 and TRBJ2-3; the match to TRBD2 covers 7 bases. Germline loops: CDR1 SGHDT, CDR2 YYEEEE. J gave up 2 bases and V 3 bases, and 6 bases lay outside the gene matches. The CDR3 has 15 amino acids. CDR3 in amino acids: CASSSLAGHTDTQYF. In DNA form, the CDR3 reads TGTGCCAGCAGCTCGTTAGCGGGTCACACAGATACGCAGTATTTT.

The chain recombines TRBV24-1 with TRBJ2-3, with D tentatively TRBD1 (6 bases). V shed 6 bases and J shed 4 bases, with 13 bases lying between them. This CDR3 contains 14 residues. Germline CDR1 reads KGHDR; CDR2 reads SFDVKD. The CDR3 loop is CATSQAGDPDTQYF. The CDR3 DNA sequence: TGTGCCACCAGTCAGGCAGGGGATCCAGATACGCAGTATTTT.

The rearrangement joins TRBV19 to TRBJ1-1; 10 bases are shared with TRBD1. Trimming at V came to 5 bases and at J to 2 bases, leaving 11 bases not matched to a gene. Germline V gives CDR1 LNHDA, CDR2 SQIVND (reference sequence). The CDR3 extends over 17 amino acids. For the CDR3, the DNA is TGTGCCAGTAGTCCTCGGGACAGGGGATTCGGTAACACTGAAGCTTTCTTT. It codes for CASSPRDRGFGNTEAFF.

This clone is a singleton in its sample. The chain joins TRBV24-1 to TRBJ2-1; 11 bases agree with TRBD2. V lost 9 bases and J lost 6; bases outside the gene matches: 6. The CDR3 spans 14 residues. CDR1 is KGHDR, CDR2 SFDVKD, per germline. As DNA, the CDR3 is TGTGCCACCGGAACTAGCGGGAGAGGCAATGAGCAGTTCTTC. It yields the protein CATGTSGRGNEQFF.

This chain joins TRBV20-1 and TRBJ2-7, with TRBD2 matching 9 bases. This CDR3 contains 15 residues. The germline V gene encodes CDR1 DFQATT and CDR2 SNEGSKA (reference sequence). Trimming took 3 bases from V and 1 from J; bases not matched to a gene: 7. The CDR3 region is CSASGLAGPSYEQYF. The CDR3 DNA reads TGCAGTGCTAGTGGGCTAGCGGGACCTTCCTACGAGCAGTACTTC.

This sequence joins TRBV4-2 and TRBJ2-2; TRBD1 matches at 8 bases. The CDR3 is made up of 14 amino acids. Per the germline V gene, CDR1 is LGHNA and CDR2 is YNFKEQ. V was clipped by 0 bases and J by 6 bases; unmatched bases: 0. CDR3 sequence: CASSQEGQAGELFF. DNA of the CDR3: TGTGCCAGCAGCCAAGAGGGACAGGCCGGGGAGCTGTTTTTT.

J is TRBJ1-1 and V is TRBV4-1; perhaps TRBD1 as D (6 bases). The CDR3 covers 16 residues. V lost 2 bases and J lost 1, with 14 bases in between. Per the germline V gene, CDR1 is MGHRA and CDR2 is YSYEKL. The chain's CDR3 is CASSQPGTGKNTEAFF. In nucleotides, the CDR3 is TGCGCCAGCAGCCAACCGGGAACAGGGAAGAACACTGAAGCTTTCTTT.

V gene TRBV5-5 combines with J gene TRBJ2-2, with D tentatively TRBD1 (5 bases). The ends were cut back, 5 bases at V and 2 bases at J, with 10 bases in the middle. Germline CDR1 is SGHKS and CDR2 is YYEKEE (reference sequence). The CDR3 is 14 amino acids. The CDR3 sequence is CASRIQVNTGELFF. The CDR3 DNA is TGTGCCAGCAGGATACAGGTTAACACCGGGGAGCTGTTTTTT.

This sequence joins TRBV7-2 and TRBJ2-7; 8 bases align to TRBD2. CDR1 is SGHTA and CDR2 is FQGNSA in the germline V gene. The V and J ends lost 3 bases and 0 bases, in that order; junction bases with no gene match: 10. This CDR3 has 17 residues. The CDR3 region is CASSFYGGGFVSYEQYF. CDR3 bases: TGTGCCAGCAGCTTTTACGGGGGGGGCTTTGTCTCCTACGAGCAGTACTTC.

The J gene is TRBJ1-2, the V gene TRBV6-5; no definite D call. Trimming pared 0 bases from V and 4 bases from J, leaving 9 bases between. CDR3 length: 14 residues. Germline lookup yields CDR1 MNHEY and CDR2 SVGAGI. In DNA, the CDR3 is TGTGCCAGCAGTTACTCGGGCACTAGCTATGGCTACACCTTC. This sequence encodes CASSYSGTSYGYTF.

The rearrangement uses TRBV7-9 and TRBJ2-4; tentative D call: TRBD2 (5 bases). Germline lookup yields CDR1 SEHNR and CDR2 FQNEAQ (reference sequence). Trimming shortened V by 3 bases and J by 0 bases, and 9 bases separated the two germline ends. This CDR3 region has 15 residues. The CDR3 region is CASSFEGLAKNIQYF. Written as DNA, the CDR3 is TGTGCCAGCAGCTTCGAAGGACTAGCCAAAAACATTCAGTACTTC.

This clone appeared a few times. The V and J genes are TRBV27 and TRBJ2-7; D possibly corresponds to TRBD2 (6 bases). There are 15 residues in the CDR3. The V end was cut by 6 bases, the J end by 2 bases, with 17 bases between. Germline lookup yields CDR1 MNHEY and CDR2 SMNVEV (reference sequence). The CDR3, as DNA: TGTGCCAGCAGCCCAGAGGGTAGCGGTCCCTACGAGCAGTACTTC. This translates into CASSPEGSGPYEQYF.